This TCR beta chain derives from a study of T cell responses to AZD1222 COVID-19 vaccine. Whole-study findings and limits: The study found Spike-specific TCR breadth and depth rose after two AZD1222 doses. Nearly half of spike-specific TCRs reportedly target unmutated variant regions. Mapped onto spike, vaccine-associated CD4 TCRs spanned it and were dominant at 160-218 and 743-854.

Assay: immunoSEQ multiplex PCR; the TCRdb copy retains only in-frame clones and omits some. Among tens of thousands of clones listed, roughly 90% were seen once. Turning to this clone: What it recognizes is unknown.

The CDR3 runs to 16 residues. Trimming shortened V by 0 bases and J by 0 bases, and 12 bases separated the two germline ends. Germline V gene lookup returns CDR1 SGHDT and CDR2 YYEEEE. Sample: peripheral blood, taken on day 0 of AZD1222 vaccination. The origin of this receptor is an adult in good health. The chain links TRBV5-6 to TRBJ1-2; D gene uncertain. The DNA for the CDR3 is TGTGCCAGCAGCTTGGTGGCAGGCGGAGCTAACTATGGCTACACCTTC. This sequence encodes CASSLVAGGANYGYTF.